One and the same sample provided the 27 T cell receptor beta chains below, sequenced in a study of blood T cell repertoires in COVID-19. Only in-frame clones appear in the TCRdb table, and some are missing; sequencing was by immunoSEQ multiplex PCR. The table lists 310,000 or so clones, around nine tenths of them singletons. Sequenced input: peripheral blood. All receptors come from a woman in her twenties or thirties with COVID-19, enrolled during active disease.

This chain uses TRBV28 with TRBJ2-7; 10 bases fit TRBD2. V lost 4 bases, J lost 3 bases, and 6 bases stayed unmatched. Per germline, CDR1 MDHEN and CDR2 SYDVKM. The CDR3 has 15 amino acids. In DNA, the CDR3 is TGTGCCAGCAGTTCGGTAGCGGGAGGTATCTACGAGCAGTACTTC. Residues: CASSSVAGGIYEQYF.

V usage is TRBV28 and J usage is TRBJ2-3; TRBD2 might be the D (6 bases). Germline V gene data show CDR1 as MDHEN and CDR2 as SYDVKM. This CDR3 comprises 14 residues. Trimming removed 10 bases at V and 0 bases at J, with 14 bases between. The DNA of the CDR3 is TGTGCCATCTCCCGGGCGGGAAGCACAGATACGCAGTATTTT. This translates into CAISRAGSTDTQYF.

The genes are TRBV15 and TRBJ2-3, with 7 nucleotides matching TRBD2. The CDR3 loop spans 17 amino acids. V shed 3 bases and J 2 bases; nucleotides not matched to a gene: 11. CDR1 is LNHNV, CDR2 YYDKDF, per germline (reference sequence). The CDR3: CATSSLKAGPTTDTQYF. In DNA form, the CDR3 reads TGTGCCACCAGCAGCCTGAAAGCGGGACCTACCACAGATACGCAGTATTTT.

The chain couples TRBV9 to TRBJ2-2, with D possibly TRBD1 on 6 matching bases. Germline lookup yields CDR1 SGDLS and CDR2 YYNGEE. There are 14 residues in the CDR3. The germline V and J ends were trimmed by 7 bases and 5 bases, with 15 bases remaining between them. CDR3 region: CASAGQGKTGELFF. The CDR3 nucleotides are TGTGCCAGCGCCGGGCAGGGGAAAACCGGGGAGCTGTTTTTT.

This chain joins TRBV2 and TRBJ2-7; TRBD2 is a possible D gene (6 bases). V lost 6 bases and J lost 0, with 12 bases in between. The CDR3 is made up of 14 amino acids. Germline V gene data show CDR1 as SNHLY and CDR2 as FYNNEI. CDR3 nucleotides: TGTGCCAGCAGGGTCCCGGGAGCCTCCTACGAGCAGTACTTC. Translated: CASRVPGASYEQYF.

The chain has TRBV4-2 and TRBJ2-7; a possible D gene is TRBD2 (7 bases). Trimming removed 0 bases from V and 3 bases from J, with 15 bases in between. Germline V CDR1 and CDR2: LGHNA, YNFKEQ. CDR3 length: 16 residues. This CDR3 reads CASSQEWRGRGYEQYF. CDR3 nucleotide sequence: TGTGCCAGCAGCCAAGAATGGCGGGGGCGGGGCTACGAGCAGTACTTC.

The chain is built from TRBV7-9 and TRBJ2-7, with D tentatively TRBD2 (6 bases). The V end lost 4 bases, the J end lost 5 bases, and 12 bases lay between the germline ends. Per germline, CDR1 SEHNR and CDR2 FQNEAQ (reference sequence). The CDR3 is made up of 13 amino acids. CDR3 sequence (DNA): TGTGCCAGCAGCTCCCGCGGGGCGGACGAGCAGTACTTC. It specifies CASSSRGADEQYF.

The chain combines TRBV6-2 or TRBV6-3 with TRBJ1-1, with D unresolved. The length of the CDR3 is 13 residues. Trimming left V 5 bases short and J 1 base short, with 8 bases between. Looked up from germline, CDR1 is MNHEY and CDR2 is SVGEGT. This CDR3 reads CASSPQRNTEAFF. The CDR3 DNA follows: TGTGCCAGCAGTCCACAGAGGAACACTGAAGCTTTCTTT.

In DNA, the CDR3 is TGTGCCAGCAGTCCTTTTGGCGGACAGAGATCCTACGAGCAGTACTTC. Protein: CASSPFGGQRSYEQYF. This chain links TRBV27 with TRBJ2-7; the D gene is possibly TRBD1 (6 bases). V dropped 5 bases and J dropped 1 base, with 18 bases sitting between them. This CDR3 region has 16 residues. Germline assignment: CDR1 MNHEY and CDR2 SMNVEV (reference sequence).

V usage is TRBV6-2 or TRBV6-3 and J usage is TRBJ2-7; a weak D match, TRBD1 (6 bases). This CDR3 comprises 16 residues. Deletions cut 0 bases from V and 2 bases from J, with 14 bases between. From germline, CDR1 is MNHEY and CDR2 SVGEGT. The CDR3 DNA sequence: TGTGCCAGCAGTTACTCGAGAAGGACAGCTACCTACGAGCAGTACTTC. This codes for CASSYSRRTATYEQYF.

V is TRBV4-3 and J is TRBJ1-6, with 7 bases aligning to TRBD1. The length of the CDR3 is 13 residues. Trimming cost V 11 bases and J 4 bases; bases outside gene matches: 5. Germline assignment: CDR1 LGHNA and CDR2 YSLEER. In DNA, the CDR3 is TGCGCCTCATCACAGGGGTATAATTCACCCCTCCACTTT. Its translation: CASSQGYNSPLHF.

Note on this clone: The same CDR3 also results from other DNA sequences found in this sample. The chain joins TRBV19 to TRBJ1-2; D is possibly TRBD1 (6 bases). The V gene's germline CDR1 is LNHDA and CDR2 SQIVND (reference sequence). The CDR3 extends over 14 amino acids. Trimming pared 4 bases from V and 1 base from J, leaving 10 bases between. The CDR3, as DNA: TGTGCCAGTAGTAGAGCCAGGGGTAACTATGGCTACACCTTC. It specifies CASSRARGNYGYTF. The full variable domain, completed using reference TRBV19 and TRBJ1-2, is DGGITQSPKYLFRKEGQNVTLSCEQNLNHDAMYWYRQDPGQGLRLIYYSQIVNDFQKGDIAEGYSVSREKKESFPLTVTSAQKNPTAFYLCASSRARGNYGYTFGSGTRLTVV.

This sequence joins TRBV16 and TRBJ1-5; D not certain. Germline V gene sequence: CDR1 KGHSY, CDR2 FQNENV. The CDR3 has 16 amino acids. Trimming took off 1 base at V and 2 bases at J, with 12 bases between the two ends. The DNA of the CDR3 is TGTGCCAGCAGCCAATGGGCGGGTGGAGGCAATCAGCCCCAGCATTTT. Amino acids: CASSQWAGGGNQPQHF.

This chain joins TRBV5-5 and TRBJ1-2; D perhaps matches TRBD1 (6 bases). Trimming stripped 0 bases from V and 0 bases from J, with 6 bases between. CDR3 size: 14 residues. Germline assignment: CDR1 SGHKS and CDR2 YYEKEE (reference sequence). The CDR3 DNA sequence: TGTGCCAGCAGCTTGGGGACAGCTAACTATGGCTACACCTTC. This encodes CASSLGTANYGYTF. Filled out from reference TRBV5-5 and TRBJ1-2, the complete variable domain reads DAGVTQSPTHLIKTRGQQVTLRCSPISGHKSVSWYQQVLGQGPQFIFQYYEKEERGRGNFPDRFSARQFPNYSSELNVNALLLGDSALYLCASSLGTANYGYTFGSGTRLTVV.

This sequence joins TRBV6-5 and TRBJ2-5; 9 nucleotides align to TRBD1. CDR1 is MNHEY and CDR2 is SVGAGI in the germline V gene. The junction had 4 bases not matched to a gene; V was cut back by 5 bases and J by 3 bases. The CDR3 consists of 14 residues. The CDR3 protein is CASSPRDREETQYF. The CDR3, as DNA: TGTGCCAGCAGTCCCCGGGACAGGGAAGAGACCCAGTACTTC.

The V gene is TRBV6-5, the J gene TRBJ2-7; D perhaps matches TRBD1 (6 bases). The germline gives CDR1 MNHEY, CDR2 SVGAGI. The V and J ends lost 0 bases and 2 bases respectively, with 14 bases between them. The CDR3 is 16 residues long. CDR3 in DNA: TGTGCCAGCAGTTACTCGGCAGGGGCAAGTACCTACGAGCAGTACTTC. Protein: CASSYSAGASTYEQYF.

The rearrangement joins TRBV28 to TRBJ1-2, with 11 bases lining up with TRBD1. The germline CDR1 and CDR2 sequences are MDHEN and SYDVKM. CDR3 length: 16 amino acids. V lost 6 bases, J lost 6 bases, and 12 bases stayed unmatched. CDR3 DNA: TGTGCCAGCAGCCCCATCCGGACAGGGGGCGGAGATGGCTACACCTTC. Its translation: CASSPIRTGGGDGYTF.

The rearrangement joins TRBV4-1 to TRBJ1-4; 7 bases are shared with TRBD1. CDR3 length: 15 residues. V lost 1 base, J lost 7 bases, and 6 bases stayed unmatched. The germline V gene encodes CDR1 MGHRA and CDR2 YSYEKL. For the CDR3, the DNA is TGCGCCAGCAGCCAAGGCAGACAGGGAGCTGAAAAACTGTTTTTT. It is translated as CASSQGRQGAEKLFF.

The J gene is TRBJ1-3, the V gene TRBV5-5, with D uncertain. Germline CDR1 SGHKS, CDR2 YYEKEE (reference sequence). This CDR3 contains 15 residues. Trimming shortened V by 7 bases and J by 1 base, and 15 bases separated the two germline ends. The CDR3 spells CASQAGTGSGNTIYF. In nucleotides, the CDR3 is TGTGCCAGCCAAGCGGGCACTGGATCTGGAAACACCATATATTTT. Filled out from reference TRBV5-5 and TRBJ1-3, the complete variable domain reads DAGVTQSPTHLIKTRGQQVTLRCSPISGHKSVSWYQQVLGQGPQFIFQYYEKEERGRGNFPDRFSARQFPNYSSELNVNALLLGDSALYLCASQAGTGSGNTIYFGEGSWLTVV.

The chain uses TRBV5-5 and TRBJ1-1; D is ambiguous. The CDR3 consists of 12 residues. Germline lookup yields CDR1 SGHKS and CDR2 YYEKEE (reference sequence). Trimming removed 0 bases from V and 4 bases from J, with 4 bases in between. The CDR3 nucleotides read TGTGCCAGCAGCTTGGGGAGCACTGAAGCTTTCTTT. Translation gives CASSLGSTEAFF.

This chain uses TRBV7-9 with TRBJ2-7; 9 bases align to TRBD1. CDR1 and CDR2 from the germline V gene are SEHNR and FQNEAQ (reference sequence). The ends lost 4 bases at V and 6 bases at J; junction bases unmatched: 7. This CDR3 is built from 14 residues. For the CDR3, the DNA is TGTGCCAGCAGCTCCGGGACAGGGCAAACCGAGCAGTACTTC. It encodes CASSSGTGQTEQYF.

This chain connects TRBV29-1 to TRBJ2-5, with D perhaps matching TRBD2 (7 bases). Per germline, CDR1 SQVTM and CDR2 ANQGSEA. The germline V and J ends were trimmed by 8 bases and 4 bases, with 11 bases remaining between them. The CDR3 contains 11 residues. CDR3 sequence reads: CSLGGRETQYF. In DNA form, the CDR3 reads TGCAGCCTCGGGGGGCGAGAGACCCAGTACTTC. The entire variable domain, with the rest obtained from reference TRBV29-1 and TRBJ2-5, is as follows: SAVISQKPSRDICQRGTSLTIQCQVDSQVTMMFWYRQQPGQSLTLIATANQGSEATYESGFVIDKFPISRPNLTFSTLTVSNMSPEDSSIYLCSLGGRETQYFGPGTRLLVL.

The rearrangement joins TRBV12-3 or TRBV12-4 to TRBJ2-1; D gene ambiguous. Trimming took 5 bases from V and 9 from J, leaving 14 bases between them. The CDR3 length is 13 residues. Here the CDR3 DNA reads TGTGCCAGCAGTCCTAATCTCTCCCTTGAGCAGTTCTTC. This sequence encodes CASSPNLSLEQFF.

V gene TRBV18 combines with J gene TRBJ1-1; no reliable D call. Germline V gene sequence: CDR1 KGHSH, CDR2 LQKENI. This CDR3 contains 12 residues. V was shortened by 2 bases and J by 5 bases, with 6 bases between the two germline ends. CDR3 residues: CASSPSGTEAFF. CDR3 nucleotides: TGTGCCAGCTCACCATCGGGGACTGAAGCTTTCTTT.

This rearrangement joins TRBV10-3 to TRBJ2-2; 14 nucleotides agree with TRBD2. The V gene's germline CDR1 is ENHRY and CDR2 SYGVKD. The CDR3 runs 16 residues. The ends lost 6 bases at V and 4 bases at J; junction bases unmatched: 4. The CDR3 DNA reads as TGTGCCATCAGGCCGGGACTAGCGGGGGTCACCGGGGAGCTGTTTTTT. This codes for CAIRPGLAGVTGELFF.

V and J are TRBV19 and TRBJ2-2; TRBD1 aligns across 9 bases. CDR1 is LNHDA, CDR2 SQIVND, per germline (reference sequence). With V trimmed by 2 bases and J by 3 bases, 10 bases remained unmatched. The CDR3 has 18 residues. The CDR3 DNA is TGTGCCAGTAGTATATCGGTACTCAGGACAGGGGACACCGGGGAGCTGTTTTTT. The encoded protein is CASSISVLRTGDTGELFF.

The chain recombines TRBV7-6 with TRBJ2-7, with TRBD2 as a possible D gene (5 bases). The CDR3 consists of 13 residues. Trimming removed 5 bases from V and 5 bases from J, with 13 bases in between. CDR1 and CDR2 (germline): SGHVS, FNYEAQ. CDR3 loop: CASSPDSLHEQYF. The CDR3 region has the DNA TGTGCCAGCAGCCCGGACTCCCTCCACGAGCAGTACTTC.